The 8 T cell receptor beta chains presented below share a single source sample, sequenced in a study of regulatory T cells in long-lasting Graves disease. Time point reported: newly diagnosed GD, antithyroid drugs for less than 3 months. The TCR library was made from RNA that had been extracted from PBMCs in TRIzol. Combining iRepertoire HTBI primers with Arm-PCR of CDR3 regions, the authors built TCR beta libraries. TCRdb reprocessed the multiplex PCR reads with MiXCR, giving one entry per CDR3 protein. The sample contains under 800,000 distinct CDR3 sequences, 15% to 20% of which appear only once. These data were likewise used in another study, on T cells in Graves' hyperthyroidism and ophthalmopathy.

Here the sequenced sample was peripheral blood mononuclear cells (PBMCs), taken at new diagnosis, from a patient treated with antithyroid drugs. These receptors originate from a woman in her 30s with Graves disease.

This clonotype has only a few counts. As DNA, the CDR3 is TGTGCCAGCAGCTTAGGGGACAGGGTAATGGAGACCCAGTACTTC. It specifies CASSLGDRVMETQYF. The V gene is TRBV7-6, the J gene TRBJ2-5, with 9 bases matching TRBD1. CDR1 and CDR2 (germline): SGHVS, FNYEAQ. The V segment lost 1 base and the J segment 5 bases; nucleotides outside the gene matches: 5. This CDR3 is 15 amino acids long.

This clonotype showed up many times. The chain combines TRBV6-2 or TRBV6-3 with TRBJ2-1; no firm D call. V was cut by 1 base and J by 8 bases, with 3 bases left in between. The CDR3 sequence is 11 residues long. The germline gives CDR1 MNHEY, CDR2 SVGEGT. CDR3: CASSYFDEQFF. The CDR3, as DNA: TGTGCCAGCAGTTACTTTGATGAGCAGTTCTTC.

This clonotype has at least ten counts. The V call is TRBV29-1, the J call TRBJ2-1; 10 nucleotides agree with TRBD2. V gave up 1 base and J gave up 8 bases; unmatched junction bases: 2. From germline, CDR1 is SQVTM and CDR2 ANQGSEA. The CDR3 sequence is 13 residues long. The DNA of the CDR3 is TGCAGCGTTGAAGCTAGCGGGAGTGATGAGCAGTTCTTC. Translated, it gives CSVEASGSDEQFF.

This clonotype was detected ten times or more. The chain uses TRBV28 and TRBJ2-7; TRBD1 agrees at 7 bases. The CDR3 is 17 amino acids. With 4 bases clipped from V and 6 bases from J, the junction kept 18 bases outside the gene matches. Germline V gene sequence: CDR1 MDHEN, CDR2 SYDVKM. Here the CDR3 reads CASSSRVVYGQASEQYF. Here the CDR3 DNA reads TGTGCCAGCAGTTCGAGGGTAGTGTACGGACAGGCCTCCGAGCAGTACTTC.

This clonotype occurred many times. V gene TRBV12-3 or TRBV12-4 combines with J gene TRBJ1-5, with D uncertain. V lost 10 bases and J lost 2, with 9 bases in between. There are 12 residues in the CDR3. This chain's CDR3 is CAIGWGNQPQHF. The CDR3 nucleotides are TGTGCCATCGGATGGGGCAATCAGCCCCAGCATTTT.

A word on this clonotype: A read error may explain this, as a much larger clone is one base away. The rearrangement uses TRBV29-1 and TRBJ1-1, with D uncertain. The germline CDR1 and CDR2 sequences are SQVTM and ANQGSEA. The CDR3 length is 11 residues. Trimming removed 0 bases from V and 11 bases from J, with 10 bases in between. CDR3 nucleotide sequence: TGCAGCGTTGAAGATGTATACAGCGCTTTCTTT. Translated, it gives CSVEDVYSAFF. The variable domain in full, completed from reference TRBV29-1 and TRBJ1-1, reads SAVISQKPSRDICQRGTSLTIQCQVDSQVTMMFWYRQQPGQSLTLIATANQGSEATYESGFVIDKFPISRPNLTFSTLTVSNMSPEDSSIYLCSVEDVYSAFFGQGTRLTVV.

This clonotype was seen more than once but under ten times. The V call is TRBV28, the J call TRBJ2-3; 9 bases line up with TRBD2. This CDR3 spans 15 amino acids. CDR1 is MDHEN and CDR2 is SYDVKM in the germline V gene. V shed 7 bases and J 3 bases; nucleotides not matched to a gene: 8. The DNA for the CDR3 is TGTGCCAGCAAGGGTTGGCGGGAGGGTACAGATACGCAGTATTTT. This encodes CASKGWREGTDTQYF.

In this sample, this clonotype turned up many times. J is TRBJ2-3 and V is TRBV7-3; no definite D call. V lost 2 bases and J lost 1, with 13 bases in between. CDR1 SGHTA and CDR2 FQGTGA come from the germline V gene. The CDR3 runs to 16 residues. The CDR3 reads CASSLGGRKRTDTQYF. The CDR3, as DNA: TGTGCCAGCAGCTTAGGCGGCAGGAAACGCACAGATACGCAGTATTTT.